One and the same sample provided the 16 T cell receptor beta chains below, sequenced in a study of breast tumors, draining lymph nodes, adjacent tissues. TCRdb used MiXCR to reprocess the multiplex PCR reads, holding one entry per CDR3 protein. The sample carries tens of thousands of distinct CDR3 sequences, roughly 55% recorded once. The material sequenced was breast tumor tissue. The receptors come from a female donor with breast cancer. Some clones in this sample may be carry-over from other donors' samples.

This clonotype was observed at least ten times. The V and J genes are TRBV6-2 or TRBV6-3 and TRBJ2-2; 10 nucleotides agree with TRBD1. Losses at the gene ends were 6 bases for V and 6 bases for J; bases not matched to a gene: 7. From germline, CDR1 is MNHEY and CDR2 SVGEGT. The CDR3 covers 15 residues. CDR3 nucleotides: TGTGCCAGCAGCCCCGGGACAGGGGTTCCCGGGGAGCTGTTTTTT. It is translated as CASSPGTGVPGELFF.

By its share, this clonotype is medium-sized. The V gene is TRBV20-1, the J gene TRBJ2-7, with 7 bases lining up with TRBD2. The CDR3 sequence is 15 residues long. The V segment lost 0 bases and the J segment 0 bases; nucleotides outside the gene matches: 5. Germline assignment: CDR1 DFQATT and CDR2 SNEGSKA (reference sequence). CDR3 DNA: TGCAGTGCTAGAGATCGGGGGGACCTCTCCTACGAGCAGTACTTC. Translated: CSARDRGDLSYEQYF.

This sequence joins TRBV29-1 and TRBJ2-7, with 10 bases matching TRBD1. Germline assignment: CDR1 SQVTM and CDR2 ANQGSEA. The V and J ends lost 2 bases and 7 bases, in that order; junction bases with no gene match: 8. The CDR3 totals 14 residues. The CDR3 DNA sequence: TGCAGCGTTGAATGGCTGGGACAGGGGAGGGAGCAGTACTTC. Its translation: CSVEWLGQGREQYF.

In its sample, this clonotype ranks as medium-sized. The V call is TRBV2, the J call TRBJ1-2; D gene uncertain. The V end lost 5 bases, the J end lost 7 bases, and 11 bases lay between the germline ends. The CDR3 is 12 amino acids. Germline assignment: CDR1 SNHLY and CDR2 FYNNEI. As DNA, the CDR3 is TGTGCCAGCAGTCCAGGAGGTCTTGGCTACACCTTC. Translation: CASSPGGLGYTF.

CDR3 bases: TGTGCCAGCAGTAAGCGGTCGAACACCGGGGAGCTGTTTTTT. Translation gives CASSKRSNTGELFF. The V gene is TRBV2, the J gene TRBJ2-2; tentatively, D is TRBD2 (5 bases). The CDR3 sequence is 14 residues long. V was shortened by 5 bases and J by 0 bases, with 7 bases between the two germline ends. The germline CDR1 and CDR2 sequences are SNHLY and FYNNEI.

Details on this clonotype: A junction end diverges from the germline sequence, so it may reflect a read error. The rearrangement joins TRBV5-4 to TRBJ1-2; weak D call: TRBD1 (5 bases). The length of the CDR3 is 13 residues. Germline CDR1 reads SGHNT; CDR2 reads YYREEE (reference sequence). The CDR3 region is CASSLPRGGATAF. The CDR3 region has the DNA TGTGCCAGCAGCTTACCGCGAGGAGGGGCCACCGCCTTC.

In its sample, this clonotype was seen once. The gene calls are TRBV24-1 and TRBJ2-7; 9 nucleotides agree with TRBD1. The CDR3 has 14 amino acids. Germline CDR1 is KGHDR and CDR2 is SFDVKD. V dropped 4 bases and J dropped 9; count of bases not matched to a gene: 9. In nucleotides, the CDR3 is TGTGCCACCAGTGAGTACAGGGGGCTGGGTCGGCAGTACTTC. Translated, it gives CATSEYRGLGRQYF.

In this sample, this clonotype turned up many times. The J gene is TRBJ2-5, the V gene TRBV5-1, with D perhaps matching TRBD2 (6 bases). Germline CDR1 and CDR2: SGHRS and YFSETQ. CDR3 length: 14 residues. The V and J ends lost 2 bases and 1 base respectively, with 9 bases between them. CDR3 sequence: CASSLTGVQETQYF. In DNA, the CDR3 is TGCGCCAGCAGCTTAACGGGGGTCCAAGAGACCCAGTACTTC.

This clonotype turned up a few times. The chain combines TRBV29-1 with TRBJ2-3; TRBD2 is a possible D gene (5 bases). The CDR3 has 11 residues. CDR1 SQVTM and CDR2 ANQGSEA come from the germline V gene. The germline V and J ends were trimmed by 7 bases and 5 bases, with 10 bases remaining between them. CDR3 sequence reads: CSAGVGDTQYF. CDR3 DNA sequence: TGCAGCGCCGGGGTTGGAGATACGCAGTATTTT.

The V call is TRBV7-9, the J call TRBJ1-2, with D perhaps TRBD1 (5 bases). Germline CDR1 is SEHNR and CDR2 is FQNEAQ (reference sequence). The V end lost 7 bases, the J end lost 10 bases, and 19 bases lay between the germline ends. The CDR3 is 13 residues long. The CDR3 DNA reads as TGTGCCAGCATCCCCGGGGCACGGGCCTTCTACACCTTC. Amino acids: CASIPGARAFYTF.

The chain links TRBV4-2 to TRBJ2-1, with 14 bases aligning to TRBD2. V lost 4 bases, J lost 7 bases, and 9 bases stayed unmatched. Germline V gene sequence: CDR1 LGHNA, CDR2 YNFKEQ. This CDR3 is 17 amino acids long. The CDR3 loop reads CASSPMGTSGSGNEQFF. The CDR3 DNA sequence: TGTGCCAGCAGCCCGATGGGGACTAGCGGGAGTGGGAATGAGCAGTTCTTC.

V and J are TRBV5-6 and TRBJ2-2; perhaps D is TRBD1 or TRBD2 (5 bases each). The germline gives CDR1 SGHDT, CDR2 YYEEEE. This CDR3 has 15 amino acids. Trimming left V 1 base short and J 3 bases short, with 10 bases between. CDR3 loop: CASSLNGADTGELFF. CDR3 DNA sequence: TGTGCCAGCAGCTTGAACGGGGCCGACACCGGGGAGCTGTTTTTT.

The table lists this clonotype with a count of one. This chain connects TRBV7-6 to TRBJ2-3; D not resolved. The V gene's germline CDR1 is SGHVS and CDR2 FNYEAQ. This CDR3 has 14 residues. V gave up 1 base and J gave up 3 bases, with 8 bases separating them. CDR3 amino acids: CASSLGRPTDTQYF. CDR3 DNA: TGTGCCAGCAGCTTAGGGCGGCCTACAGATACGCAGTATTTT.

Many counts were recorded for this clonotype. J is TRBJ2-3 and V is TRBV14; no clear D. The V end was cut by 0 bases, the J end by 7 bases, with 11 bases between. The germline gives CDR1 SGHDN, CDR2 FVKESK. CDR3 length equals 14 residues. Written as DNA, the CDR3 is TGTGCCAGCAGCCAAGATCCACGGCGCAATACGCAGTATTTT. It encodes CASSQDPRRNTQYF.

This clonotype was recorded at least ten times. The V and J genes are TRBV6-6 and TRBJ1-5; possibly TRBD1 for D (5 bases). The V end was cut by 6 bases, the J end by 7 bases, with 16 bases between. The CDR3 totals 14 residues. Germline CDR1 MNHNY, CDR2 SVGAGI (reference sequence). CDR3 in amino acids: CASRTQGSWQPQHF. CDR3 nucleotide sequence: TGTGCCAGCAGGACCCAGGGTAGTTGGCAGCCCCAGCATTTT.

This clonotype is deemed medium-sized. This chain joins TRBV20-1 and TRBJ1-2; no clear D. V lost 6 bases to trimming and J lost 7 bases, with 12 bases between them. The CDR3 runs 11 residues. Looked up from germline, CDR1 is DFQATT and CDR2 is SNEGSKA (reference sequence). CDR3 DNA sequence: TGCAGTGCCCCGACAAGTGGTGGCTACACCTTC. Protein product: CSAPTSGGYTF.